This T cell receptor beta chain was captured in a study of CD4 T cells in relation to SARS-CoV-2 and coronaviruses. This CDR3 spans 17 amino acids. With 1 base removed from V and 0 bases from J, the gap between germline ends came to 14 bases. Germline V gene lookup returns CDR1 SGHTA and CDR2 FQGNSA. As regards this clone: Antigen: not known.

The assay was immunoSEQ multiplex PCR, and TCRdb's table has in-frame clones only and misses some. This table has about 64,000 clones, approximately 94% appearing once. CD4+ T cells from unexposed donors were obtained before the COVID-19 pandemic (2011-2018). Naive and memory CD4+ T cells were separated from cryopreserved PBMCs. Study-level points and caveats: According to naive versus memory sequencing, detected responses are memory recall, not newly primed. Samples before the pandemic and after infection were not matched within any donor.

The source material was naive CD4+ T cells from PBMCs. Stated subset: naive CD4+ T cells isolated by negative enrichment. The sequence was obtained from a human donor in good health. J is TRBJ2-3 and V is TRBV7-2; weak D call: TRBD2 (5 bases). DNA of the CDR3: TGTGCCAGCAGCTTAGTGTCACTAGGAACTAGCACAGATACGCAGTATTTT. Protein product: CASSLVSLGTSTDTQYF.